The following is a TCR beta chain sequence with its context. The assay was immunoSEQ multiplex PCR, and TCRdb's table has in-frame clones only and misses some. This sample has about 150,000 clones, with about 88% found just once. The CDR3 extends over 15 amino acids. CDR1 MNHNS and CDR2 SASEGT come from the germline V gene. Trimming shortened V by 0 bases and J by 6 bases, and 12 bases separated the two germline ends. The data derive from a study of T cell responses to AZD1222 COVID-19 vaccine. The sample here was peripheral blood, taken on day 0 of AZD1222 vaccination. This sequence joins TRBV6-1 and TRBJ2-1; D perhaps matches TRBD1 (6 bases). The sequence was collected from an adult in good health. CDR3 amino acids: CASSEAGAGVNEQFF. CDR3 nucleotides: TGTGCCAGCAGTGAAGCGGGTGCAGGGGTCAATGAGCAGTTCTTC.